Listed below are T cell receptor beta chains from one sample, sequenced in a study of glioma-infiltrating T cells. Each CDR3 protein is one row after TCRdb ran MiXCR on the multiplex PCR reads. Among roughly 120,000 distinct CDR3 sequences, 20% to 25% were seen once, and the ten largest hold 30% to 35%. Material for sequencing was glioma tissue, nonneoplastic brain tissue, or PBMCs (not recorded which). These receptors all stem from a human donor with low-grade glioma or glioblastoma, undergoing nonglioma brain surgery, or in good health (not recorded which). The CDR3 runs from the conserved cysteine through the conserved F or W.

v_gene: TRBV11-2
j_gene: TRBJ2-5
CDR3aa: CASSIHRGRGETQYF

v_gene: TRBV3-1
j_gene: TRBJ2-3
CDR3aa: CASSQDYGATGTDTQYF

v_gene: TRBV6-1
j_gene: TRBJ1-1
CDR3aa: CASGQGDLNTEAFF

v_gene: TRBV29-1
j_gene: TRBJ2-5
CDR3aa: CSVADGAGWSEYLETQYF

v_gene: TRBV7-6
j_gene: TRBJ2-7
CDR3aa: CASSPNRREQYF

v_gene: TRBV7-9
j_gene: TRBJ2-7
CDR3aa: CASSFRESSYEQYF

v_gene: TRBV29-1
j_gene: TRBJ1-1
CDR3aa: CSVLDDTEAFF

v_gene: TRBV6-1
j_gene: TRBJ2-1
CDR3aa: CASSSDRGNEQFF

v_gene: TRBV6-2/TRBV6-3
j_gene: TRBJ1-5
CDR3aa: CASRPRGPEFNQPQHF

v_gene: TRBV20-1
j_gene: TRBJ2-7
CDR3aa: CSAPDRTSYEQYF